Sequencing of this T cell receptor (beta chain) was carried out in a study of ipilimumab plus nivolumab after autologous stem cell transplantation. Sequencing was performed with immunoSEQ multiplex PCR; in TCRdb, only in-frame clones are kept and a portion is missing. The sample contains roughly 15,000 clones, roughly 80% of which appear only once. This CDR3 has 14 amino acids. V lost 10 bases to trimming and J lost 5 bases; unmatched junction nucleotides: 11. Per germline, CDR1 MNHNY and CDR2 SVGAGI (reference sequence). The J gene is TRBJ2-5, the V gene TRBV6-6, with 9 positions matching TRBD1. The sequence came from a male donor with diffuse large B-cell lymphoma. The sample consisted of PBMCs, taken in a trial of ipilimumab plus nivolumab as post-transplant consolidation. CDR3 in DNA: TGTGCCACGCGGGACAGGGCTTCGGCGGAGACCCAGTACTTC. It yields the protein CATRDRASAETQYF.